Listed below are T cell receptor beta chains from one sample, sequenced in a study of T-cell reconstitution after alpha-beta-depleted transplantation in children. MiXCR, run by TCRdb on the PCR reads, gives a single entry per CDR3 protein. The table has 450,000 to 600,000 distinct CDR3 sequences, approximately 32% seen once. The source was PBMCs from the stem cell graft donor, collected from the stem cell graft. These receptors all come from a human donor who donated a stem cell graft to a child with aplastic anemia. Each CDR3 is given without its conserved first and last residue.

len	v_gene	j_gene	CDR3aa
13	TRBV29-1	TRBJ1-4	SVFIQGPTNEKLF
13	TRBV20-1	TRBJ2-5	SASTLGQPQETQY
13	TRBV11-3	TRBJ2-1	ASSPSGSPYNEQF
11	TRBV20-1	TRBJ2-3	SVPSGGADTQY
13	TRBV4-1	TRBJ2-7	ASSQQTSGDYEQY
12	TRBV15	TRBJ2-1	ATASGSPYNEQF
11	TRBV19	TRBJ1-5	ASSVWGNQPQH
12	TRBV18	TRBJ2-3	ASSPGQRIDTQY
14	TRBV12-3/TRBV12-4	TRBJ2-3	ASSLVLTGVTDTQY
15	TRBV20-1	TRBJ2-5	SAPWRARGGSLETQY
13	TRBV29-1	TRBJ1-1	SVDVYGGMNTEAF
13	TRBV7-2	TRBJ2-1	ASSSTGGFYNEQF
13	TRBV5-1	TRBJ2-5	ASSPGRGGEETQY
11	TRBV15	TRBJ1-1	ATSRGGNTEAF
13	TRBV28	TRBJ2-5	ASSYGTGVQETQY
10	TRBV12-3/TRBV12-4	TRBJ2-1	ASSASFNEQF
14	TRBV27	TRBJ1-5	ASSLGQPALNQPQH
14	TRBV27	TRBJ2-4	ASSLSMGLAKNIQY
13	TRBV6-5	TRBJ1-1	ASSYSGAGNTEAF
9	TRBV12-3/TRBV12-4	TRBJ1-1	ASSLELKAF
10	TRBV15	TRBJ2-5	ATSRAGETQY
13	TRBV12-3/TRBV12-4	TRBJ2-3	ASSPRSGSPDTQY
16	TRBV11-2	TRBJ1-1	ASSLGTERTLMNTEAF
13	TRBV19	TRBJ1-5	ASRGQRNSNQPQH
13	TRBV2	TRBJ2-3	ASTSGTASTDTQY
12	TRBV20-1	TRBJ2-1	SARDPKGYNEQF
10	TRBV20-1	TRBJ2-1	SEMSSYNEQF
12	TRBV19	TRBJ2-7	ASSIGDSDYEQY
11	TRBV7-9	TRBJ1-1	ASSLGGAIGAF
11	TRBV29-1	TRBJ2-5	SVEFGREETQY
14	TRBV20-1	TRBJ1-5	SARDTGGAGNQPQH
15	TRBV6-5	TRBJ2-2	ASSLIPVGDNTGELF
11	TRBV7-2	TRBJ1-3	ASSAGTPNTIY
11	TRBV30	TRBJ1-5	AWSRQDNQPQH
12	TRBV12-3/TRBV12-4	TRBJ2-2	ASSGQGAAGELF
12	TRBV9	TRBJ2-4	ASSVAGTANIQY
15	TRBV15	TRBJ2-6	ATSSPRSLSGANVLT
13	TRBV6-5	TRBJ2-2	ASSSQPRFTGELF
14	TRBV28	TRBJ2-3	ASSAPGKATEDTQY
13	TRBV27	TRBJ2-2	ASSFDRFGTGELF
17	TRBV6-2/TRBV6-3	TRBJ1-1	ASKDSNLYRRPMNTEAF
13	TRBV7-2	TRBJ2-1	ASRQLAVDYNEQF
14	TRBV5-1	TRBJ2-2	ASSLQASGGTGELF
11	TRBV7-2	TRBJ1-6	ASSLDEVGQVH
13	TRBV19	TRBJ2-1	ASSAQVSGSNEQF